These 22 T cell receptor beta chains came from one sample sequenced in a study of response to subunit inactivated influenza vaccine. TCRdb fed the RT-PCR reads into MiXCR, producing one record per CDR3 protein. The data show 530,000 or so distinct CDR3 sequences, roughly 25% seen once. Sequences were derived from CD4+ T cells sorted from PBMCs, sampled 4 to 6 days after vaccination. Receptors originate from a man in his fifties or sixties who received an inactivated influenza vaccine.

As for this clonotype: A much larger clone is a single base away; this may be a read error. V usage is TRBV6-2 or TRBV6-3 and J usage is TRBJ2-1, with 11 bases aligning to TRBD2. CDR3 length equals 14 residues. From germline, CDR1 is MNHEY and CDR2 SVGEGT. The ends lost 11 bases at V and 10 bases at J; junction bases unmatched: 13. The CDR3 DNA sequence: TGTGCCGGCACCACCGGGACTAGCGGACAAGAGCAGTTCTTC. This encodes CAGTTGTSGQEQFF.

The V call is TRBV7-2, the J call TRBJ1-5, with D unresolved. The CDR3 is 15 residues long. CDR1 is SGHTA and CDR2 is FQGNSA in the germline V gene. V lost 5 bases and J 0 bases, leaving 11 bases between the germline ends. The CDR3 spells CASSPVVSSNQPQHF. The CDR3 bases are TGTGCCAGCAGCCCAGTCGTCAGTAGCAATCAGCCCCAGCATTTT.

The chain is built from TRBV29-1 and TRBJ2-7; TRBD1 aligns across 10 bases. The CDR3 covers 12 residues. Trimming took 6 bases from V and 7 from J; bases not matched to a gene: 6. Looked up from germline, CDR1 is SQVTM and CDR2 is ANQGSEA. Here the CDR3 DNA reads TGCAGCGTCGGGACAGGGGTTGGAGAGCAGTACTTC. Protein sequence: CSVGTGVGEQYF.

The rearrangement uses TRBV10-1 and TRBJ1-1; D not resolved. CDR1 and CDR2 (germline): WNHNN, SYGVQD (reference sequence). The CDR3 has 15 residues. V lost 0 bases to trimming and J lost 3 bases, with 11 bases between them. In DNA form, the CDR3 reads TGCGCCAGCAGTGAGTCGATTTCCGGGGACACTGAAGCTTTCTTT. This codes for CASSESISGDTEAFF.

CDR3 in DNA: TGTGCCAGCAGCAAATTCGGAGGTCCTCCAGATACGCAGTATTTT. This sequence encodes CASSKFGGPPDTQYF. The chain joins TRBV28 to TRBJ2-3, with D possibly TRBD2 on 5 matching bases. Germline V gives CDR1 MDHEN, CDR2 SYDVKM. The V gene lost 6 bases and the J gene lost 4 bases, with 17 bases spanning the gap. This CDR3 spans 15 amino acids.

The chain links TRBV28 to TRBJ2-4, with D perhaps TRBD1 or TRBD2 (5 bases each). V lost 7 bases and J 5 bases, leaving 15 bases between the germline ends. CDR3 length: 14 residues. Germline assignment: CDR1 MDHEN and CDR2 SYDVKM. The CDR3 protein is CASTRSRGENIQYF. The DNA of the CDR3 is TGTGCCAGCACGAGGAGTAGAGGGGAAAACATTCAGTACTTC.

The chain employs TRBV20-1 and TRBJ2-3; 13 bases are a match to TRBD2. This CDR3 is 17 amino acids long. With 6 bases clipped from V and 0 bases from J, the junction kept 9 bases outside the gene matches. Germline V CDR1 and CDR2: DFQATT, SNEGSKA (reference sequence). The CDR3 DNA is TGCAGTGCCACCCGGACTAGCGGGAGCTCTAGCACAGATACGCAGTATTTT. As protein: CSATRTSGSSSTDTQYF.

This chain links TRBV6-2 or TRBV6-3 with TRBJ2-5; D is ambiguous. The V and J ends lost 3 bases and 9 bases respectively, with 11 bases between them. The CDR3 covers 12 residues. Germline V gene data show CDR1 as MNHEY and CDR2 as SVGEGT. CDR3 loop: CASSYKGRAQYF. The CDR3 DNA is TGTGCCAGCAGTTATAAAGGAAGGGCCCAGTACTTC.

This clonotype was observed a few times. This sequence joins TRBV28 and TRBJ1-6; weak D call: TRBD1 (6 bases). The V gene lost 8 bases and the J gene lost 0 bases, with 14 bases spanning the gap. The germline V gene encodes CDR1 MDHEN and CDR2 SYDVKM. The length of the CDR3 is 16 residues. CDR3 sequence reads: CASGPRGSSYNSPLHF. The CDR3 DNA reads TGTGCCAGCGGCCCGAGGGGGAGCTCCTATAATTCACCCCTCCACTTT.

This clonotype appeared a few times. The rearrangement links TRBV28 to TRBJ2-7; D possibly matches TRBD1 or TRBD2 (5 bases each). V lost 5 bases and J 3 bases, leaving 17 bases between the germline ends. The germline CDR1 and CDR2 sequences are MDHEN and SYDVKM. The CDR3 consists of 15 residues. The CDR3 region has the DNA TGTGCCAGCAGTACAATAGAGGGCAGGGTCTACGAGCAGTACTTC. It translates to CASSTIEGRVYEQYF.

The CDR3 reads CASSNRETQYF. The CDR3 coding sequence is TGTGCCAGCAGCAACCGAGAGACCCAGTACTTC. The V call is TRBV7-8, the J call TRBJ2-5; D uncertain. This CDR3 spans 11 amino acids. The germline V gene has CDR1 SGHVS and CDR2 FQNEAQ. V was clipped by 5 bases and J by 4 bases, with 5 bases between them.

The chain links TRBV5-4 to TRBJ2-1; 7 bases align to TRBD2. V shed 2 bases and J 9 bases; nucleotides not matched to a gene: 5. The germline V gene encodes CDR1 SGHNT and CDR2 YYREEE (reference sequence). This CDR3 comprises 13 residues. CDR3 DNA sequence: TGTGCCAGCAGCTTAGAATGGGGGGGTGAGCAGTTCTTC. Translating it yields CASSLEWGGEQFF.

The V gene is TRBV6-2 or TRBV6-3, the J gene TRBJ1-1; 9 nucleotides align to TRBD1. Germline V gives CDR1 MNHEY, CDR2 SVGEGT. V lost 2 bases and J lost 5; bases outside the gene matches: 3. This CDR3 has 14 amino acids. The CDR3: CASSYLGTGTEAFF. The CDR3 nucleotides read TGTGCCAGCAGTTACCTCGGGACAGGGACTGAAGCTTTCTTT.

The V call is TRBV20-1, the J call TRBJ1-1; perhaps TRBD1 as D (6 bases). Germline V gene data show CDR1 as DFQATT and CDR2 as SNEGSKA (reference sequence). The CDR3 is 14 amino acids. Trimming took 1 base from V and 1 from J, leaving 10 bases between them. The CDR3 DNA is TGCAGTGCTAGAGCACCCAGGGGGAACACTGAAGCTTTCTTT. This translates into CSARAPRGNTEAFF.

This chain uses TRBV27 with TRBJ2-3; D gene ambiguous. CDR1 and CDR2 from the germline V gene are MNHEY and SMNVEV (reference sequence). Trimming shortened V by 8 bases and J by 2 bases, and 17 bases separated the two germline ends. The CDR3 totals 15 residues. As DNA, the CDR3 is TGTGCCAGCGGATCATGGGCGGAACCCACAGATACGCAGTATTTT. It translates to CASGSWAEPTDTQYF.

This chain connects TRBV28 to TRBJ2-5, with D perhaps TRBD1 or TRBD2 (6 bases each). The V gene lost 8 bases and the J gene lost 5 bases, with 18 bases spanning the gap. CDR1 and CDR2 (germline): MDHEN, SYDVKM. This CDR3 has 14 amino acids. The CDR3, as DNA: TGTGCCAGCTTCAAGCAGGGGAGGAAGGAGACCCAGTACTTC. Its protein is CASFKQGRKETQYF.

This clonotype was counted between two and nine times. The chain employs TRBV3-1 and TRBJ1-6; weak D call: TRBD1 (6 bases). Germline CDR1 is LGHDT and CDR2 is YNNKEL (reference sequence). V dropped 0 bases and J dropped 9 bases, with 18 bases sitting between them. This CDR3 comprises 17 residues. CDR3 bases: TGTGCCAGCAGCCAAGATCTTGTGGGGGGGGCGCGTTCACCCCTCCACTTT. It encodes CASSQDLVGGARSPLHF.

The rearrangement joins TRBV4-3 to TRBJ2-7; D unclear. Deletions cut 4 bases from V and 9 bases from J, with 22 bases between. This CDR3 contains 15 residues. Germline V lookup: CDR1 LGHNA, CDR2 YSLEER. The CDR3, as DNA: TGCGCCAGCAGCCCCGGACGGAATAATCCTACGGGGCAGTACTTC. Translation gives CASSPGRNNPTGQYF.

This clonotype has a handful of counts. The J gene is TRBJ1-5, the V gene TRBV20-1, with no clear D. This CDR3 contains 13 residues. CDR1 and CDR2 (germline): DFQATT, SNEGSKA (reference sequence). V lost 0 bases, J lost 7 bases, and 10 bases lay in between. The CDR3 sequence is CSARDRGSQPQHF. The CDR3 bases are TGCAGTGCTAGAGACCGCGGCAGCCAGCCCCAGCATTTT.

This chain uses TRBV19 with TRBJ2-1; 8 bases align to TRBD2. This CDR3 has 14 residues. CDR1 is LNHDA and CDR2 is SQIVND in the germline V gene (reference sequence). V shed 2 bases and J 6 bases; nucleotides not matched to a gene: 3. CDR3 in amino acids: CASSIRGGSNEQFF. CDR3 bases: TGTGCCAGTAGTATACGGGGGGGTTCCAATGAGCAGTTCTTC.

This chain uses TRBV6-2 or TRBV6-3 with TRBJ2-5, with a tentative D call TRBD2 (6 bases). Looked up from germline, CDR1 is MNHEY and CDR2 is SVGEGT. The CDR3 is 14 amino acids. Trimming shortened V by 5 bases and J by 7 bases, and 17 bases separated the two germline ends. CDR3 sequence (DNA): TGTGCCAGCAGTACAGTGAGTCCCGGGAGGACCCAGTACTTC. Protein sequence: CASSTVSPGRTQYF.

The gene calls are TRBV27 and TRBJ2-4; TRBD1 agrees at 8 bases. The CDR3 loop spans 14 amino acids. The V gene end was trimmed by 7 bases and the J gene end by 5 bases; junction bases not matched to a gene: 7. The germline CDR1 and CDR2 sequences are MNHEY and SMNVEV (reference sequence). CDR3 nucleotides: TGTGCCAGCAAACCGGGACAGGTAGAAAACATTCAGTACTTC. Amino acid sequence: CASKPGQVENIQYF.